The 9 T cell receptor beta chains given below trace back to one sample, sequenced in a study of blood T cell repertoires in COVID-19. Assay used: immunoSEQ multiplex PCR; TCRdb lists only in-frame clones, some missing. This sample has more than 150,000 clones, with about four fifths found just once. The sample taken for sequencing was peripheral blood. The receptor set was obtained from a woman aged 80 or over with COVID-19, enrolled during active disease.

This clone was recorded a few times. The chain carries TRBV4-1 and TRBJ2-7; D is perhaps TRBD1 (6 bases). Trimming cost V 4 bases and J 4 bases, with 14 bases left between them. The germline V gene has CDR1 MGHRA and CDR2 YSYEKL. This CDR3 has 14 residues. CDR3 region: CASSRRRGQYEQYF. The CDR3 DNA is TGCGCCAGCAGCCGAAGACGGGGACAATACGAGCAGTACTTC.

The chain recombines TRBV10-3 with TRBJ1-1; tentative D call: TRBD1 (6 bases). The germline CDR1 and CDR2 sequences are ENHRY and SYGVKD. Trimming removed 3 bases at V and 8 bases at J, with 10 bases between. The CDR3 contains 12 residues. CDR3 bases: TGTGCCATCAGTGATCGGGACAAGGAAGCTTTCTTT. This gives the protein CAISDRDKEAFF.

This chain connects TRBV19 to TRBJ2-5; D perhaps matches TRBD2 (6 bases). Germline V gene sequence: CDR1 LNHDA, CDR2 SQIVND (reference sequence). The CDR3 spans 15 residues. V lost 3 bases, J lost 5 bases, and 16 bases lay in between. In DNA, the CDR3 is TGTGCCAGTAGTATGAGGCGGGGATTGTGGGAGACCCAGTACTTC. Translated, it gives CASSMRRGLWETQYF.

The V call is TRBV9, the J call TRBJ2-3; D is perhaps TRBD2 (7 bases). V was shortened by 6 bases and J by 2 bases, with 16 bases between the two germline ends. CDR1 is SGDLS and CDR2 is YYNGEE in the germline V gene. The CDR3 has 15 amino acids. CDR3 region: CASNGRGGATDTQYF. CDR3 nucleotide sequence: TGTGCCAGCAATGGGCGTGGGGGGGCCACAGATACGCAGTATTTT.

The DNA of the CDR3 is TGTGCCAGCAGTTTTTGGGGCCCCAATCAGCCCCAGCATTTT. Amino acids: CASSFWGPNQPQHF. V is TRBV28 and J is TRBJ1-5; tentative D call: TRBD1 (5 bases). This CDR3 contains 14 residues. V was shortened by 3 bases and J by 3 bases, with 9 bases between the two germline ends. Germline CDR1 is MDHEN and CDR2 is SYDVKM.

This clone has just one count. The chain is built from TRBV6-5 and TRBJ2-1; TRBD2 aligns across 13 bases. This CDR3 comprises 14 residues. Looked up from germline, CDR1 is MNHEY and CDR2 is SVGAGI. Trimming took 6 bases from V and 9 from J; bases not matched to a gene: 5. The CDR3 protein is CASSWTSGSIEQFF. DNA of the CDR3: TGTGCCAGCAGCTGGACTAGCGGGAGTATTGAGCAGTTCTTC.

The rearrangement links TRBV21-1 to TRBJ1-2. TRBV21-1 is termed a pseudogene. CDR3 length equals 14 residues. Here the CDR3 reads CASSKVGGGRGYTF. The CDR3 bases are TGTGCCAGCAGCAAAGTAGGCGGGGGCAGGGGCTACACCTTC.

This rearrangement joins TRBV18 to TRBJ1-1; 8 nucleotides agree with TRBD1. Germline assignment: CDR1 KGHSH and CDR2 LQKENI. There are 15 residues in the CDR3. V dropped 1 base and J dropped 4; count of bases not matched to a gene: 5. DNA for the CDR3: TGTGCCAGCTCACCACAAGGACAGGGAAGCACTGAAGCTTTCTTT. Translating gives CASSPQGQGSTEAFF.

The chain recombines TRBV5-1 with TRBJ2-7; D is ambiguous. CDR3 length equals 14 residues. Trimming took 4 bases from V and 1 from J, leaving 12 bases between them. Germline loops: CDR1 SGHRS, CDR2 YFSETQ. CDR3 region: CASSPGDFSYEQYF. CDR3 in DNA: TGCGCCAGCAGCCCCGGCGACTTTTCCTACGAGCAGTACTTC. Filled out from reference TRBV5-1 and TRBJ2-7, the complete variable domain reads KAGVTQTPRYLIKTRGQQVTLSCSPISGHRSVSWYQQTPGQGLQFLFEYFSETQRNKGNFPGRFSGRQFSNSRSEMNVSTLELGDSALYLCASSPGDFSYEQYFGPGTRLTVT.